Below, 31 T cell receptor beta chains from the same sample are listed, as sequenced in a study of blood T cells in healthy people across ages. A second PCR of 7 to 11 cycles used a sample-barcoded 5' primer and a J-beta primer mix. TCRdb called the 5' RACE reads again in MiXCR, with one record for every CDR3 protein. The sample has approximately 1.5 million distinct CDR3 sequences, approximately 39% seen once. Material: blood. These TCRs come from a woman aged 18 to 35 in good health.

The DNA of the CDR3 is TGTGCCAGCTCACCAGACAGGGGGGCGCCCCATGAGCAGTTCTTC. The encoded protein is CASSPDRGAPHEQFF. The chain employs TRBV18 and TRBJ2-1, with 9 bases lining up with TRBD1. There are 15 residues in the CDR3. From germline, CDR1 is KGHSH and CDR2 LQKENI. The V and J ends lost 2 bases and 8 bases, in that order; junction bases with no gene match: 7. The full variable domain, in which reference TRBV18 and TRBJ2-1 provide the parts outside the CDR3, is NAGVMQNPRHLVRRRGQEARLRCSPMKGHSHVYWYRQLPEEGLKFMVYLQKENIIDESGMPKERFSAEFPKEGPSILRIQQVVRGDSAAYFCASSPDRGAPHEQFFGPGTRLTVL.

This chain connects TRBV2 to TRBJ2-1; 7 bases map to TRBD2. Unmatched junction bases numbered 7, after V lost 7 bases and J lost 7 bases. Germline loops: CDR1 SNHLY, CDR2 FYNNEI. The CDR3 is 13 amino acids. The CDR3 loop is CASTAGNGNEQFF. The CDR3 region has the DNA TGTGCCAGCACAGCGGGAAACGGGAATGAGCAGTTCTTC. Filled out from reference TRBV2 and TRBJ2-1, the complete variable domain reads EPEVTQTPSHQVTQMGQEVILRCVPISNHLYFYWYRQILGQKVEFLVSFYNNEISEKSEIFDDQFSVERPDGSNFTLKIRSTKLEDSAMYFCASTAGNGNEQFFGPGTRLTVL.

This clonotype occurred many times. The CDR3 spells CASRLTGVYGYTF. The CDR3 DNA reads TGTGCCAGCAGACTGACAGGGGTCTATGGCTACACCTTC. This chain connects TRBV12-3 or TRBV12-4 to TRBJ1-2; TRBD1 aligns across 8 bases. After removal of 6 bases from V and 4 bases from J, the junction contained 4 bases not matched to a gene. This CDR3 is 13 amino acids long.

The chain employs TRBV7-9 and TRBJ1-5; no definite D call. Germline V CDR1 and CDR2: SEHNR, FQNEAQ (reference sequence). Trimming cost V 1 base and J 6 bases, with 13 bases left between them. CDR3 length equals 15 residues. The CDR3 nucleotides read TGTGCCAGCAGCTTAGGGCAGGCTCCCCGTCAGCCCCAGCATTTT. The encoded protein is CASSLGQAPRQPQHF.

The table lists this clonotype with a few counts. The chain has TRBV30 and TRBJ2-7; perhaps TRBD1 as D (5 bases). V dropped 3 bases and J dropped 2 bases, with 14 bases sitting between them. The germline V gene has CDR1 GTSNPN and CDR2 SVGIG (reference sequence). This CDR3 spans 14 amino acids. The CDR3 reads CAWRVQGRAYEQYF. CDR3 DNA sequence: TGTGCCTGGAGGGTGCAGGGCCGCGCCTACGAGCAGTACTTC.

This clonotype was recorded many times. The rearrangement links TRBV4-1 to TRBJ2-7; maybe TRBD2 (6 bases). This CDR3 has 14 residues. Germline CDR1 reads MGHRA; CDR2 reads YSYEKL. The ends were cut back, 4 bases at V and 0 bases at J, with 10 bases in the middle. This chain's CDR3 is CASSPEGFSYEQYF. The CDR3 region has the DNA TGCGCCAGCAGCCCGGAGGGTTTCTCCTACGAGCAGTACTTC.

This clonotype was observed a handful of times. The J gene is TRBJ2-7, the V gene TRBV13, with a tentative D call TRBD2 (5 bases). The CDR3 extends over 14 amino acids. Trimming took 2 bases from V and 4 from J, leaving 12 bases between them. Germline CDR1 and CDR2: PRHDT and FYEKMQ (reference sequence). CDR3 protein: CASSLSGRRYEQYF. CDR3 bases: TGTGCCAGCAGCTTAAGTGGCAGGAGGTACGAGCAGTACTTC.

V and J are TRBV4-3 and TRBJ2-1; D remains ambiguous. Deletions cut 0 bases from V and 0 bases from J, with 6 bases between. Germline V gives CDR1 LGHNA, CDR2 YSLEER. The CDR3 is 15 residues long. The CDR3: CASSQDMVSYNEQFF. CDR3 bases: TGCGCCAGCAGCCAAGATATGGTCTCCTACAATGAGCAGTTCTTC.

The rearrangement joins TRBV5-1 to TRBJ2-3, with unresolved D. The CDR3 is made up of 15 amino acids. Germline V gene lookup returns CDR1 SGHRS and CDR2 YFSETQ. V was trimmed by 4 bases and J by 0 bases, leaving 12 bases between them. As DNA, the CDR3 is TGCGCCAGCAGCGTCGGAAATCCGAGCACAGATACGCAGTATTTT. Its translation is CASSVGNPSTDTQYF.

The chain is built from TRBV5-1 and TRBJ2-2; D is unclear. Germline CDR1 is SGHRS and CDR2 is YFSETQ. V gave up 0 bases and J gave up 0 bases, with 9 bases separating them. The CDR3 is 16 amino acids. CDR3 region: CASSLGIAANTGELFF. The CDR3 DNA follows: TGCGCCAGCAGCTTGGGGATAGCTGCGAACACCGGGGAGCTGTTTTTT.

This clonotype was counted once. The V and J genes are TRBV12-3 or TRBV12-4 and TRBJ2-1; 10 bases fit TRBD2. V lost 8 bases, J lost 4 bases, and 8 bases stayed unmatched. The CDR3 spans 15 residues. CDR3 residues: CASRSMTSGYNEQFF. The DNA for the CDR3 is TGTGCCAGCCGAAGCATGACTAGCGGGTACAATGAGCAGTTCTTC.

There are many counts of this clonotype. The CDR3 DNA reads as TGTGCCAGCAGCGTATTTGGGGAGGGTTTCGAGACCCAGTACTTC. Protein product: CASSVFGEGFETQYF. The chain employs TRBV9 and TRBJ2-5; the match to TRBD2 covers 7 bases. This CDR3 comprises 15 residues. Trimming cost V 1 base and J 5 bases; bases outside gene matches: 8. Germline CDR1 is SGDLS and CDR2 is YYNGEE.

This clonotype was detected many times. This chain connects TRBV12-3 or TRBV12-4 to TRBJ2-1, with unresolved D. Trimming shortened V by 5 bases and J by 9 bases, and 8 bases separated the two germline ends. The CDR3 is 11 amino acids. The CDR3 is CASSPLREQFF. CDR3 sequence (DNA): TGTGCCAGCAGTCCGCTGCGTGAGCAGTTCTTC.

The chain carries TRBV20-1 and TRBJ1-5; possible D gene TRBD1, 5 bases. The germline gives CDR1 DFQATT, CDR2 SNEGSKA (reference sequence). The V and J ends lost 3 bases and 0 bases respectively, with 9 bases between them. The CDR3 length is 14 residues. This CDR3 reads CSARDINSNQPQHF. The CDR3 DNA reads TGCAGTGCTAGGGACATTAATAGCAATCAGCCCCAGCATTTT.

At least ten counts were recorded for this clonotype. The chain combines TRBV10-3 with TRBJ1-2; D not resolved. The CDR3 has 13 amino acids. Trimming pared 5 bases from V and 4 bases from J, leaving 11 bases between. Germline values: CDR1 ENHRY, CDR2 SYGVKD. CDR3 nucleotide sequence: TGTGCCATCAGTCAAATGTCGATCTATGGCTACACCTTC. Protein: CAISQMSIYGYTF.

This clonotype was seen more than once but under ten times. For the CDR3, the DNA is TGTGCCAGCAGCCACCTATCCCCCGGCGGTAACGAGCAGTACTTC. Translation: CASSHLSPGGNEQYF. The rearrangement joins TRBV12-3 or TRBV12-4 to TRBJ2-7, with D unclear. The V end lost 6 bases, the J end lost 5 bases, and 20 bases lay between the germline ends. The CDR3 is 15 amino acids.

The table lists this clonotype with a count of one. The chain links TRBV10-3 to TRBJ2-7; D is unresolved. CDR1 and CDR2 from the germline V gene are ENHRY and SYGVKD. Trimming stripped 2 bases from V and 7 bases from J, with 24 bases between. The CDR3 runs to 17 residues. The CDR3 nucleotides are TGTGCCATCAGTGAGGAGATAGGCACAAAGACCGGCAATGAGCAGTACTTC. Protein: CAISEEIGTKTGNEQYF.

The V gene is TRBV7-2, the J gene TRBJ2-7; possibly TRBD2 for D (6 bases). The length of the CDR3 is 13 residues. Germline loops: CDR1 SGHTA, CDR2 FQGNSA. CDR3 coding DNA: TGTGCGACCAGCTGGGGGGACGCGTACGAGCAGTACTTC. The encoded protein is CATSWGDAYEQYF. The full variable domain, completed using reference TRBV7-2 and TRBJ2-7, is GAGVSQSPSNKVTEKGKDVELRCDPISGHTALYWYRQSLGQGLEFLIYFQGNSAPDKSGLPSDRFSAERTGGSVSTLTIQRTQQEDSAVYLCATSWGDAYEQYFGPGTRLTVT.

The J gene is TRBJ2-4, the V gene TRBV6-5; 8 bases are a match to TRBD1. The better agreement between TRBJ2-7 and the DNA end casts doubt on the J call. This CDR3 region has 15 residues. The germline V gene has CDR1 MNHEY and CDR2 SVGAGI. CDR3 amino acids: CASSLYTGGRYEQYF. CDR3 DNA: TGTGCCAGCAGTTTGTATACAGGGGGGAGGTACGAGCAGTACTTC.

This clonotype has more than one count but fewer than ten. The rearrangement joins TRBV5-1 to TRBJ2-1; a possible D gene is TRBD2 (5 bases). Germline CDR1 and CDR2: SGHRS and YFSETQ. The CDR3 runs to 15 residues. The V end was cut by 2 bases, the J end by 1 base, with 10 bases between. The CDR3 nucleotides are TGCGCCAGCAGCTTTGAGGGTCCGTCCTACAATGAGCAGTTCTTC. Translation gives CASSFEGPSYNEQFF.

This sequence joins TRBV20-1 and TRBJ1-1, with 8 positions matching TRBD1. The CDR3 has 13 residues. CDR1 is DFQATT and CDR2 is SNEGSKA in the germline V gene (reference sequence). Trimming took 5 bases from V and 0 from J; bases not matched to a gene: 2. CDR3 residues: CSAGGQVNTEAFF. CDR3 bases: TGCAGTGCTGGGGGACAGGTGAACACTGAAGCTTTCTTT.

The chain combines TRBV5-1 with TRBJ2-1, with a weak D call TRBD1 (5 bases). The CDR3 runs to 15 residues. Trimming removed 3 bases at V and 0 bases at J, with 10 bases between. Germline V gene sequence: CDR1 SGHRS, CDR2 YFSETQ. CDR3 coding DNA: TGCGCCAGCAGCTCTGGACATACCTCCTACAATGAGCAGTTCTTC. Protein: CASSSGHTSYNEQFF.

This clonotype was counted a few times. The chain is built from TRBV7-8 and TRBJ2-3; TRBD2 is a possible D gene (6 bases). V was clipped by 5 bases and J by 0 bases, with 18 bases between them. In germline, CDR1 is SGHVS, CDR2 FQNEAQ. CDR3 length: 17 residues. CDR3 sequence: CASSPLRLVTSTDTQYF. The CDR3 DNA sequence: TGTGCCAGCAGCCCCCTCAGACTAGTGACAAGCACAGATACGCAGTATTTT.

The CDR3 sequence: CASSLAQGDTGELFF. The CDR3 coding sequence is TGCGCCAGCAGCTTGGCTCAGGGGGACACCGGGGAGCTGTTTTTT. The chain uses TRBV5-1 and TRBJ2-2; 7 bases align to TRBD1. V shed 0 bases, J shed 3 bases, and the junction held 2 bases outside the gene matches. The germline V gene has CDR1 SGHRS and CDR2 YFSETQ. The CDR3 length is 15 residues.

The CDR3 coding sequence is TGTGCCAGCAGTTACCGGAGACTAGTGGGGGGCAATGAGCAGTTCTTC. Its protein product is CASSYRRLVGGNEQFF. The V gene is TRBV6-6, the J gene TRBJ2-1, with D maybe TRBD2 (6 bases). V lost 2 bases and J 6 bases, leaving 17 bases between the germline ends. The CDR3 consists of 16 residues. CDR1 and CDR2 (germline): MNHNY, SVGAGI (reference sequence).

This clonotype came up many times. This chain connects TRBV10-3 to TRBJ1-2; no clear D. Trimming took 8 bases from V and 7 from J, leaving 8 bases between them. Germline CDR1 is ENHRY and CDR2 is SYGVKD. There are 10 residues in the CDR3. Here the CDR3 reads CAIGPSGYTF. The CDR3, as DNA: TGTGCCATCGGCCCCAGTGGCTACACCTTC.

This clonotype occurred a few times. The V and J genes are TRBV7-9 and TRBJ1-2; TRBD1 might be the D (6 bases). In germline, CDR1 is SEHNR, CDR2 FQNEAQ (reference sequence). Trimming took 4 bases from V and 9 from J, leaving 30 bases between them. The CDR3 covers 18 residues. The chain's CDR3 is CASSSSNHRDNAVGSYTF. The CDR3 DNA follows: TGTGCCAGCAGCTCCAGCAACCACCGGGACAACGCCGTGGGTAGCTACACCTTC.

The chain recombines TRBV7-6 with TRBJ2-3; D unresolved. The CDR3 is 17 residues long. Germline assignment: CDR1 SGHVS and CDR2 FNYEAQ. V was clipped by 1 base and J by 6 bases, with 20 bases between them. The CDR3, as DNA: TGTGCCAGCAGCTTAGGAATTGGTTTTGGTCGGGCTGATACGCAGTATTTT. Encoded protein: CASSLGIGFGRADTQYF.

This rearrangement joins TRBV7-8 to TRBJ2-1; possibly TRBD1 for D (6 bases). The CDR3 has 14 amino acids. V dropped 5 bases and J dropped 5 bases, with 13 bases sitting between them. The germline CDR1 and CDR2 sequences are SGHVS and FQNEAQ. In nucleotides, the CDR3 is TGTGCCAGCAGCCTAGGGGCAGGGGACAATGAGCAGTTCTTC. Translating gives CASSLGAGDNEQFF.

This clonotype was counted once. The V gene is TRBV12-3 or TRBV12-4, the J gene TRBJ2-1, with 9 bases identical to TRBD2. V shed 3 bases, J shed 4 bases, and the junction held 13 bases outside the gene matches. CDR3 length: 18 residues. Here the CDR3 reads CASSLGTSYKRGYNEQFF. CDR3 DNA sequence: TGTGCCAGCAGTTTGGGGACTAGCTATAAGCGGGGGTACAATGAGCAGTTCTTC.

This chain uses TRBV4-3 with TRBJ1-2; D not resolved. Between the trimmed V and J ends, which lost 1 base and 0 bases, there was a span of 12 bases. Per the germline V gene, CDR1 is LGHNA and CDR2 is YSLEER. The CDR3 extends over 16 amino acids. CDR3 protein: CASSQVRQATNYGYTF. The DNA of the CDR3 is TGCGCCAGCAGCCAAGTTCGGCAGGCTACTAACTATGGCTACACCTTC.